What follows are 18 T cell receptor beta chains derived from one specimen sequenced in a study of CD8 T cells in Susac syndrome. Random hexamers were used to reverse transcribe the RNA input (about 0.5 to 1 ug). TCRdb reprocessed the immunoSEQ multiplex PCR reads via MiXCR and lists one record per CDR3 protein. The sample gives about 190,000 distinct CDR3 sequences, over 90% of which show up once; around 0.16% is in the top ten. Material for sequencing was CD8+ T cells from PBMCs. The source is a human donor with Susac syndrome.

The rearrangement uses TRBV27 and TRBJ2-3; 12 bases are a match to TRBD2. V shed 2 bases and J 6 bases; nucleotides not matched to a gene: 9. This CDR3 spans 17 amino acids. Looked up from germline, CDR1 is MNHEY and CDR2 is SMNVEV (reference sequence). The CDR3, as DNA: TGTGCCAGCAGTTTAGCGCCGGGACTAGCGGGCTACGATACGCAGTATTTT. Encoded protein: CASSLAPGLAGYDTQYF.

V gene TRBV25-1 combines with J gene TRBJ1-1; D is unclear. This CDR3 contains 13 residues. V lost 3 bases, J lost 2 bases, and 7 bases lay in between. Per the germline V gene, CDR1 is MGHDK and CDR2 is SYGVNS. The CDR3 sequence: CASSDSSNTEAFF. The CDR3 DNA reads TGTGCCAGCAGTGACAGCTCTAACACTGAAGCTTTCTTT.

The rearrangement uses TRBV6-2 or TRBV6-3 and TRBJ2-7, with 10 nucleotides matching TRBD2. V lost 7 bases, J lost 6 bases, and 6 bases stayed unmatched. The CDR3 totals 13 residues. Germline V lookup: CDR1 MNHEY, CDR2 SVGEGT. CDR3 amino acids: CASTSRLAGEQYF. The CDR3 coding sequence is TGTGCCAGCACCTCTCGACTAGCGGGCGAGCAGTACTTC.

This clonotype is a singleton in its sample. The gene calls are TRBV10-3 and TRBJ2-3, with TRBD2 identical over 13 bases. The V segment lost 6 bases and the J segment 2 bases; nucleotides outside the gene matches: 5. Germline CDR1 and CDR2: ENHRY and SYGVKD. The CDR3 length is 16 residues. The CDR3 region is CAIREGLAGSTDTQYF. Written as DNA, the CDR3 is TGTGCCATCAGGGAGGGACTAGCGGGATCCACAGATACGCAGTATTTT.

This chain uses TRBV27 with TRBJ2-5; 8 bases align to TRBD1. The CDR3 spans 15 residues. The J segment lost 5 bases and the V segment lost 4 bases, leaving 9 bases of the junction unmatched. CDR1 and CDR2 (germline): MNHEY, SMNVEV (reference sequence). CDR3 residues: CASSSPGQDYETQYF. In nucleotides, the CDR3 is TGTGCCAGCAGTTCACCGGGACAGGACTATGAGACCCAGTACTTC.

This chain uses TRBV3-1 with TRBJ2-4; tentatively, D is TRBD2 (7 bases). The germline V and J ends were trimmed by 3 bases and 4 bases, with 10 bases remaining between them. Per the germline V gene, CDR1 is LGHDT and CDR2 is YNNKEL (reference sequence). The CDR3 runs 14 residues. As DNA, the CDR3 is TGTGCCAGCAGCCAGGGGGGGCGAAAAAACATTCAGTACTTC. Its translation: CASSQGGRKNIQYF. Filled out from reference TRBV3-1 and TRBJ2-4, the complete variable domain reads DTAVSQTPKYLVTQMGNDKSIKCEQNLGHDTMYWYKQDSKKFLKIMFSYNNKELIINETVPNRFSPKSPDKAHLNLHINSLELGDSAVYFCASSQGGRKNIQYFGAGTRLSVL.

The genes are TRBV20-1 and TRBJ2-5, with D hard to call. Germline CDR1 and CDR2: DFQATT and SNEGSKA (reference sequence). This CDR3 has 10 amino acids. With 3 bases removed from V and 2 bases from J, the gap between germline ends came to 1 base. The CDR3 here is CSARQETQYF. The CDR3 DNA sequence: TGCAGTGCTAGGCAAGAGACCCAGTACTTC.

The chain combines TRBV25-1 with TRBJ2-3, with D possibly being TRBD1 (6 bases). This CDR3 contains 13 residues. V lost 3 bases and J 4 bases, leaving 8 bases between the germline ends. CDR1 is MGHDK, CDR2 SYGVNS, per germline. The CDR3 sequence: CASSDQGSDTQYF. The CDR3 DNA reads as TGTGCCAGCAGTGACCAGGGGTCAGATACGCAGTATTTT.

This rearrangement joins TRBV15 to TRBJ1-5; 11 nucleotides match TRBD1. This CDR3 is built from 15 residues. Trimming removed 5 bases from V and 7 bases from J; junction bases left unmatched: 7. Germline loops: CDR1 LNHNV, CDR2 YYDKDF (reference sequence). The CDR3 protein is CATSEDRGLSQPQHF. In DNA form, the CDR3 reads TGTGCCACCAGCGAGGACAGGGGGCTAAGCCAGCCCCAGCATTTT.

The CDR3 protein is CASSQDPGQGVFGSQETQYF. The CDR3 nucleotides are TGCGCCAGCAGCCAAGATCCGGGACAGGGGGTATTCGGGTCCCAAGAGACCCAGTACTTC. V and J are TRBV4-1 and TRBJ2-5; 11 nucleotides line up with TRBD1. Germline V gene lookup returns CDR1 MGHRA and CDR2 YSYEKL. Trimming removed 0 bases from V and 1 base from J; junction bases left unmatched: 13. CDR3 size: 20 residues.

This chain joins TRBV5-1 and TRBJ1-6; 7 positions agree with TRBD1. This CDR3 has 14 residues. Trimming removed 5 bases from V and 4 bases from J; junction bases left unmatched: 3. Germline V gene sequence: CDR1 SGHRS, CDR2 YFSETQ. The CDR3 DNA follows: TGCGCCAGCAGAGGGACAGCATATAATTCACCCCTCCACTTT. Amino acids: CASRGTAYNSPLHF.

The rearrangement uses TRBV9 and TRBJ2-2, with 7 positions matching TRBD1. CDR3 length: 16 amino acids. Per the germline V gene, CDR1 is SGDLS and CDR2 is YYNGEE. V lost 4 bases to trimming and J lost 4 bases; unmatched junction nucleotides: 10. The CDR3 nucleotides read TGTGCCAGCAGCCCAGCAGGGACAGTAGTCACCGGGGAGCTGTTTTTT. Protein: CASSPAGTVVTGELFF.

This chain connects TRBV2 to TRBJ1-4; D is perhaps TRBD1 (5 bases). Germline values: CDR1 SNHLY, CDR2 FYNNEI. This CDR3 spans 17 amino acids. Trimming removed 0 bases from V and 5 bases from J, with 16 bases in between. This chain's CDR3 is CASSEAGRQPLNEKLFF. In DNA form, the CDR3 reads TGTGCCAGCAGTGAAGCGGGACGACAGCCCCTAAATGAAAAACTGTTTTTT.

The chain recombines TRBV7-9 with TRBJ1-4; D uncertain. This CDR3 region has 17 residues. Germline V CDR1 and CDR2: SEHNR, FQNEAQ (reference sequence). V lost 2 bases to trimming and J lost 5 bases, with 18 bases between them. The CDR3: CASSLFQIRRPNEKLFF. The CDR3 nucleotides read TGTGCCAGCAGCTTATTTCAGATTAGGAGGCCCAATGAAAAACTGTTTTTT.

The chain carries TRBV28 and TRBJ2-7, with a tentative D call TRBD1 (6 bases). Germline CDR1 is MDHEN and CDR2 is SYDVKM. The CDR3 length is 14 residues. Trimming pared 2 bases from V and 4 bases from J, leaving 12 bases between. In DNA form, the CDR3 reads TGTGCCAGCAGTTTACGGACAGTAGTTTACGAGCAGTACTTC. Its protein is CASSLRTVVYEQYF.

Comments on this clonotype: The junction differs from germline at one of its ends, possibly a read error. The chain carries TRBV3-1 and TRBJ2-7, with D unresolved. The CDR3 has 13 amino acids. CDR1 and CDR2 (germline): LGHDT, YNNKEL (reference sequence). CDR3 residues: CASSQTVQSEQHF. CDR3 nucleotides: TGTGCCAGCAGCCAGACGGTCCAAAGCGAGCAGCACTTC.

This chain links TRBV23-1 with TRBJ2-1; 7 bases align to TRBD1. TRBV23-1 is identified as an open reading frame with a role that is uncertain. The ends lost 7 bases at V and 12 bases at J; junction bases unmatched: 6. This CDR3 has 11 amino acids. CDR3 sequence reads: CASIRQGMQFF. CDR3 bases: TGCGCCAGCATCAGACAGGGTATGCAGTTCTTC.

This clonotype was observed once. The CDR3 nucleotides are TGTGCCAGCACCCGGGGGGAGGATGGCACAGATACGCAGTATTTT. Translation gives CASTRGEDGTDTQYF. The gene calls are TRBV28 and TRBJ2-3; 7 positions agree with TRBD2. Germline V gene sequence: CDR1 MDHEN, CDR2 SYDVKM. The CDR3 is 15 residues long. The V gene end was trimmed by 7 bases and the J gene end by 1 base; junction bases not matched to a gene: 8.